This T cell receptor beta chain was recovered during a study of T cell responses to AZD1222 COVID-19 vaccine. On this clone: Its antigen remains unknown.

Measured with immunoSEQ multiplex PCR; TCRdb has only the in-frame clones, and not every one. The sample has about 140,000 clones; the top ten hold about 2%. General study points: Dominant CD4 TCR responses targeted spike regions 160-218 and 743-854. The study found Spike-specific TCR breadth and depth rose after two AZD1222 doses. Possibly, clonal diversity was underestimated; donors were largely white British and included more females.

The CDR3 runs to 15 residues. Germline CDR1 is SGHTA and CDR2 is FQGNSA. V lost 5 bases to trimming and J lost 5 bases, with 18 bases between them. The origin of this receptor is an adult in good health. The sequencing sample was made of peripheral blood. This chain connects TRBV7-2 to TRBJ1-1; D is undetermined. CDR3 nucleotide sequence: TGTGCCAGCAGCCCAGTGGGAAGGGTGGGAACTGAAGCTTTCTTT. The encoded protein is CASSPVGRVGTEAFF.